This T cell receptor (beta chain) appears in the sequencing data of a study of control samples from healthy donors and cancer patients. V gave up 7 bases and J gave up 2 bases; unmatched junction bases: 14. CDR3 length equals 16 residues. Germline lookup yields CDR1 MNHEY and CDR2 SMNVEV (reference sequence). TCRdb keeps only in-frame clones here, not all; method: immunoSEQ multiplex PCR. Here the sample spans approximately 76,000 clones, 70% to 85% being singletons. The receptor was isolated from a man aged 55 to 70 with head and neck cancer. The sample comprised PBMCs. The chain is built from TRBV27 and TRBJ2-7, with 7 positions matching TRBD2. The CDR3 DNA reads TGTGCCAGCACCCCTTTAGGGAGCGGGGAAACCTACGAGCAGTACTTC. It encodes CASTPLGSGETYEQYF.